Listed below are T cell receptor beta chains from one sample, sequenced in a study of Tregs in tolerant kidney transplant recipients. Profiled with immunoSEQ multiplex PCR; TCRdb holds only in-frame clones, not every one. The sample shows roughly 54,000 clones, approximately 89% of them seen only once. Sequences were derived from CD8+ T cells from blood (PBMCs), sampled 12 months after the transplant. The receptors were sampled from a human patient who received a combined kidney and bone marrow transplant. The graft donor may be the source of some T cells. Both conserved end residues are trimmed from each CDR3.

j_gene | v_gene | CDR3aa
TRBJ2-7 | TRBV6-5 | ASSYLAASYEQY
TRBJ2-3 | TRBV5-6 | ASSSGEYTDTQY
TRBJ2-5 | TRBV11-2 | ASSLSREQY
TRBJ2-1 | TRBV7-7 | ASSLGGGGHNEQF
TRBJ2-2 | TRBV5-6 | ASSLGQGARAGELF
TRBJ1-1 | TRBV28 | ASSLLSGAEAF
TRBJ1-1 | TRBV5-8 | ASSLAVRDRWNTEAF
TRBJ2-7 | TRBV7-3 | ASSLIGSGSHEQY
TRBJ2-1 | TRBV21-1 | ASSPIAGLYNEQF
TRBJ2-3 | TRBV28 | ASSPDSPDTQY